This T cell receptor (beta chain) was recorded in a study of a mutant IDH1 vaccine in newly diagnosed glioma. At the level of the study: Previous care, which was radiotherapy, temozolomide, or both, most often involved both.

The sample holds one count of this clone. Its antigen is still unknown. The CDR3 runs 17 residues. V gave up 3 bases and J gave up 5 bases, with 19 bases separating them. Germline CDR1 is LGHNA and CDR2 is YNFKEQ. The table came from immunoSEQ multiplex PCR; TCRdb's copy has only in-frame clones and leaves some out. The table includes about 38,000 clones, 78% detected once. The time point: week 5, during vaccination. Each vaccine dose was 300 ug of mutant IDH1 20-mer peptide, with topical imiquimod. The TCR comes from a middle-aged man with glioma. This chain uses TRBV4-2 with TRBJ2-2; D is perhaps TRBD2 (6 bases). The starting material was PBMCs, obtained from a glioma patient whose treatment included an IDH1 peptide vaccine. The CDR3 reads CASSQGVQHGGTGELFF. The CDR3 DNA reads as TGTGCCAGCAGCCAGGGGGTACAGCATGGGGGGACCGGGGAGCTGTTTTTT.